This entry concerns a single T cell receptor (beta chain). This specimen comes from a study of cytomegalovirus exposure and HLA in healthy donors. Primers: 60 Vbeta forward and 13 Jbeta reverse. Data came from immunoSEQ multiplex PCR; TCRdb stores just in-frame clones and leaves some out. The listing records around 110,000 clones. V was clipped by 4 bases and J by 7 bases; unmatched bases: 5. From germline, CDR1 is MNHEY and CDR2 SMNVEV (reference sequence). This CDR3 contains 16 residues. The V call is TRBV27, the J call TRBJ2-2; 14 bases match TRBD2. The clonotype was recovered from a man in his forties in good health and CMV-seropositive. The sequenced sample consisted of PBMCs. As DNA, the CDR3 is TGTGCCAGCAGTTCGGGACTAGCGGGAGTCGGCGGGGAGCTGTTTTTT. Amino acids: CASSSGLAGVGGELFF.